Listed below are T cell receptor beta chains from one sample, sequenced in a study of shared clonotypes between healthy human individuals. This table comes from immunoSEQ multiplex PCR, and its TCRdb copy is limited to in-frame clones, with some not included. The table lists about a million clones, about 80% of them singletons. Sequencing input: memory CD4+ T cells from PBMCs. The source is a man aged 18 to 35 in good health. Some clones in this sample may be carry-over from other donors' samples. Both conserved end residues are trimmed from each CDR3. The order of the fields is V gene, J gene, CDR3 protein.

>TRBV28|TRBJ2-1
ASSFLGREGNEQF
>TRBV14|TRBJ2-5
ASSQGYRTVAGPGKETQY
>TRBV18|TRBJ2-1
ASSRTPGQGGNEQF
>TRBV7-2|TRBJ2-1
ASSLGFSYNEQF
>TRBV25-1|TRBJ1-2
ASSASGLLTGGYT
>TRBV5-1|TRBJ2-1
ASGAAPSGRSYNEQF
>TRBV6-5|TRBJ2-3
ASRRRESTDTQY
>TRBV15|TRBJ2-1
ATVGQPYNEQF
>TRBV9|TRBJ2-7
ASVPDIAGGPHEQY
>TRBV4-3|TRBJ1-2
ASSLGGNYGYT
>TRBV7-3|TRBJ1-1
ASSPTQGYFTEAF
>TRBV6-6|TRBJ2-7
ASRETGIIDEQY
>TRBV15|TRBJ1-1
ATSLDRVPEAF
>TRBV7-3|TRBJ2-2
ASSLGTGELF
>TRBV6-4|TRBJ2-3
ASRSQGAGDTQY
>TRBV4-1|TRBJ2-1
ASSFMTSGRAAQF
>TRBV28|TRBJ2-7
ASTQGGTDYEQY
>TRBV4-1|TRBJ2-7
ASSQGASGTGTSYEQY
>TRBV18|TRBJ1-1
ASSPPGGTTNTEAF
>TRBV10-3|TRBJ1-3
AINPGQFGNTIY
>TRBV4-3|TRBJ2-3
ASSQDRAAAFGTQY
>TRBV2|TRBJ2-1
ASSDPTSYNEQF
>TRBV5-8|TRBJ2-5
ASSSRDPRQETQY
>TRBV4-2|TRBJ2-4
ASSQVGPGQSKEGAKNIQY
>TRBV6-1|TRBJ1-5
ASSEAWGQPQH
>TRBV7-2|TRBJ2-7
ASSLLGLAAAGEQY
>TRBV19|TRBJ2-1
ASSRQREGREQF
>TRBV7-3|TRBJ2-1
ASSSSLDNEQF
>TRBV6-1|TRBJ1-2
ASISGDGNYGYT
>TRBV5-1|TRBJ1-1
ASSHPGTDEAF
>TRBV19|TRBJ2-7
ASSSRQGSYEQY
>TRBV16|TRBJ1-5
ASSQSAGSQPQH
>TRBV15|TRBJ2-7
ATSRGDRPYEQY
>TRBV29-1|TRBJ2-1
SVPRVHEQF
>TRBV2|TRBJ2-7
ASIVGGFVNEQY
>TRBV9|TRBJ2-5
ASSVSDGETQY
>TRBV6-5|TRBJ2-7
ASRRPGDSNEQY
>TRBV11-2|TRBJ2-1
ASSLGRGAGDYNEQF
>TRBV4-1|TRBJ2-6
ASSQERTGSGANVLT